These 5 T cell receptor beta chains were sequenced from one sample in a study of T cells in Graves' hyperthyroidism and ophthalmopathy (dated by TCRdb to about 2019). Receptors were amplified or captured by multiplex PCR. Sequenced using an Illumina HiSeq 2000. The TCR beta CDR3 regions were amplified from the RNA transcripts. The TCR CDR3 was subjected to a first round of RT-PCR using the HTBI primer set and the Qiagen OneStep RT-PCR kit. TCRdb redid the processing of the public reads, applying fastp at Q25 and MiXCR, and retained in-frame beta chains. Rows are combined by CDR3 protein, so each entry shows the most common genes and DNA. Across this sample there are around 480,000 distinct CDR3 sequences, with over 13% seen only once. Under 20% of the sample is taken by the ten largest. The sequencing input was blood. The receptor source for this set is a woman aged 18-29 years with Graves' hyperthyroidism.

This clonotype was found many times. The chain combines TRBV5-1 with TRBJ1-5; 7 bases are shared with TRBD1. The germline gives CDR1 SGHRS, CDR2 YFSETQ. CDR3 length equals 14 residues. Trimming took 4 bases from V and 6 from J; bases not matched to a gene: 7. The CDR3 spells CASSPLTGLQPQHF. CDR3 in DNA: TGCGCCAGCAGCCCGTTGACAGGGCTTCAGCCCCAGCATTTT.

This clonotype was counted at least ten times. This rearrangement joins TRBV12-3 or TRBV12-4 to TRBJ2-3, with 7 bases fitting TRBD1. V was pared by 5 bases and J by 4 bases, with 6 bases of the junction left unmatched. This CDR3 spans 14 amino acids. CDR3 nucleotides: TGTGCCAGCAGTCCTCGGACAGGAGCAGATACGCAGTATTTT. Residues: CASSPRTGADTQYF.

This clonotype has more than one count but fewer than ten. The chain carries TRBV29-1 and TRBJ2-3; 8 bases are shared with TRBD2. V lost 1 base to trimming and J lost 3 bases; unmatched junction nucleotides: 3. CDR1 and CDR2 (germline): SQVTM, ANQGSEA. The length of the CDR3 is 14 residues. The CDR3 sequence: CSVEAGGGTDTQYF. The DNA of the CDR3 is TGCAGCGTTGAAGCGGGAGGGGGAACAGATACGCAGTATTTT.

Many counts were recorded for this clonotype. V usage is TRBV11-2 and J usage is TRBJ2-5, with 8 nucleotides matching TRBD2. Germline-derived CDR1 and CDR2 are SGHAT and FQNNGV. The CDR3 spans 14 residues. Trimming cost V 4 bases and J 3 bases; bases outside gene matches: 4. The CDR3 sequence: CASSSGAGEETQYF. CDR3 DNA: TGTGCCAGCAGCTCCGGAGCGGGAGAAGAGACCCAGTACTTC. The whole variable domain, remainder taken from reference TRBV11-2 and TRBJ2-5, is EAGVAQSPRYKIIEKRQSVAFWCNPISGHATLYWYQQILGQGPKLLIQFQNNGVVDDSQLPKDRFSAERLKGVDSTLKIQPAKLEDSAVYLCASSSGAGEETQYFGPGTRLLVL.

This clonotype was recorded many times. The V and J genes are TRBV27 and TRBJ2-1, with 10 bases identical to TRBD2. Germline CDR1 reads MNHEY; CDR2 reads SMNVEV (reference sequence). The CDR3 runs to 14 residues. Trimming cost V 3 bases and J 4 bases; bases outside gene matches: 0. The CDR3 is CASSFSGRYNEQFF. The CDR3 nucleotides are TGTGCCAGCAGTTTTAGCGGGAGGTACAATGAGCAGTTCTTC.